This paragraph covers one TCR beta chain sequence. The sample belongs to a study of T cell changes during pregnancy in multiple sclerosis. Generated by immunoSEQ multiplex PCR, the TCRdb table keeps only in-frame clones and is missing some. Of approximately 50,000 clones listed, about 90% were seen once; the top ten hold approximately 0.61%. Germline assignment: CDR1 MDHEN and CDR2 SYDVKM. CDR3 length: 14 amino acids. The ends were cut back, 5 bases at V and 7 bases at J, with 14 bases in the middle. This sequence joins TRBV28 and TRBJ2-2; perhaps TRBD2 as D (5 bases). The receptor was derived from a female donor in good health, enrolled as a control in a pregnancy study. Sequenced here: CD4+ T cells from peripheral blood mononuclear cells, sampled after pregnancy. The DNA of the CDR3 is TGTGCCAGCAGTGGTGCTGAGCGGCTCGGGGAGCTGTTTTTT. This codes for CASSGAERLGELFF.